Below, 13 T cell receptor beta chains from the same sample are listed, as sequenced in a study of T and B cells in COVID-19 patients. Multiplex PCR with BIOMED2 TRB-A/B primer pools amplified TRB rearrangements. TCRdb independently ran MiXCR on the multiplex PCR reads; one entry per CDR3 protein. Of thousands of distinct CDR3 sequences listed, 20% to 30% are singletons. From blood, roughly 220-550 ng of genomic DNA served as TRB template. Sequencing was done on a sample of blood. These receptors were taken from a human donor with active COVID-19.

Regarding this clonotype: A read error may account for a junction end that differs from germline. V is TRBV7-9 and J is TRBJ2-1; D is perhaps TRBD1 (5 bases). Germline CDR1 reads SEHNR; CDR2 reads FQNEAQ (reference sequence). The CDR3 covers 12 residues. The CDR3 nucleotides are TGTGCCAGCAGCTTAACTTTCCGACAGCAAGTTTTC. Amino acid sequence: CASSLTFRQQVF.

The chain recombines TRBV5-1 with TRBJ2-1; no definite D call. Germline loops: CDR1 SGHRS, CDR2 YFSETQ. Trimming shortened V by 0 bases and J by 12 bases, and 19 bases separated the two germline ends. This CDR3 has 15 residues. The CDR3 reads CASSLEFGDLVGQFF. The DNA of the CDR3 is TGCGCCAGCAGCTTGGAATTTGGGGATCTGGTTGGGCAGTTCTTC. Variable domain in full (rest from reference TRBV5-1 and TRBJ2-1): KAGVTQTPRYLIKTRGQQVTLSCSPISGHRSVSWYQQTPGQGLQFLFEYFSETQRNKGNFPGRFSGRQFSNSRSEMNVSTLELGDSALYLCASSLEFGDLVGQFFGPGTRLTVL.

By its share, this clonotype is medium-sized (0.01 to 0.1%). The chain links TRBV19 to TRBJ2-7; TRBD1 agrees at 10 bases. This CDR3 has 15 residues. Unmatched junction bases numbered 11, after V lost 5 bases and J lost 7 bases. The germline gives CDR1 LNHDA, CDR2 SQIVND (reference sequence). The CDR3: CASSSPGQGIREQYF. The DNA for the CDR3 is TGTGCCAGTAGTTCACCGGGACAGGGGATCCGGGAGCAGTACTTC.

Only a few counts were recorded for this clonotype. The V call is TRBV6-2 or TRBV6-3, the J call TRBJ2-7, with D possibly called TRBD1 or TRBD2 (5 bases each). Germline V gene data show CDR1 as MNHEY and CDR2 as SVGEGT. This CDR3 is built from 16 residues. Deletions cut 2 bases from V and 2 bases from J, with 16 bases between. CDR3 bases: TGTGCCAGCAGTTACCCACAGACCCGGGGCACCTACGAGCAGTACTTC. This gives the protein CASSYPQTRGTYEQYF.

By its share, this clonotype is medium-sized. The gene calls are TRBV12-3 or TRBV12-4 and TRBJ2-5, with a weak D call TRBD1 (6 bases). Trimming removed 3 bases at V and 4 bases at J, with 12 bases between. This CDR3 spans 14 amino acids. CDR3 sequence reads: CASSLRQGLETQYF. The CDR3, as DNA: TGTGCCAGCAGTTTGCGGCAGGGGTTAGAGACCCAGTACTTC.

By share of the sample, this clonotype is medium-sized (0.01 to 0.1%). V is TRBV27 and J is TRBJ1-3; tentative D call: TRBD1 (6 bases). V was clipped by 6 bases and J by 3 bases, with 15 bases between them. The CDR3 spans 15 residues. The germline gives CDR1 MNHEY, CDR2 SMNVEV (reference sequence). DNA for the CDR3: TGTGCCAGCAGGACCACAGGGTCTAGTGGAAACACCATATATTTT. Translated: CASRTTGSSGNTIYF.

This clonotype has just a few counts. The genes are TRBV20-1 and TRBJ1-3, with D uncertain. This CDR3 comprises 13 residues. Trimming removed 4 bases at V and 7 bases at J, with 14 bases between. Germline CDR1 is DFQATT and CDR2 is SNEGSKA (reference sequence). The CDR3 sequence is CSAMQLGLNTIYF. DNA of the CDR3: TGCAGTGCTATGCAGTTAGGGTTGAACACCATATATTTT.

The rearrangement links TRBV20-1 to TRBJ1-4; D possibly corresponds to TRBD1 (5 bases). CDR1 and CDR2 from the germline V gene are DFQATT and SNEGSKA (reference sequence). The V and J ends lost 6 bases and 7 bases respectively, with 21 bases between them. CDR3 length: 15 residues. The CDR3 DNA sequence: TGCAGTGCGGTAAAGTCAGGGTTTCGTAGTGAAAAACTGTTTTTT. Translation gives CSAVKSGFRSEKLFF.

CDR3 residues: CASSSKGLARNEQFF. The CDR3 DNA reads as TGTGCCAGCAGCTCAAAAGGACTAGCGAGGAATGAGCAGTTCTTC. The chain couples TRBV7-6 to TRBJ2-1; 9 bases fit TRBD2. The V gene end was trimmed by 4 bases and the J gene end by 7 bases; junction bases not matched to a gene: 8. The CDR3 consists of 15 residues. The germline V gene has CDR1 SGHVS and CDR2 FNYEAQ.

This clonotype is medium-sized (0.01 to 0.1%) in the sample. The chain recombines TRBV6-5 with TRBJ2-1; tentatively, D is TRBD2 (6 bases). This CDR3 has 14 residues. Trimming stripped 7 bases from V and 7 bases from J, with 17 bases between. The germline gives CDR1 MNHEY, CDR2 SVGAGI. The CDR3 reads CASKKGTAWNEQFF. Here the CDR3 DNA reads TGTGCCAGCAAAAAAGGGACTGCCTGGAATGAGCAGTTCTTC.

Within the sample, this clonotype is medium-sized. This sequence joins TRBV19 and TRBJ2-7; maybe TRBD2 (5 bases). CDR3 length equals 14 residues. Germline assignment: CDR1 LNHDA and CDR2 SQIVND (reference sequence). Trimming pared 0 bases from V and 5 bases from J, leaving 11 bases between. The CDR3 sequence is CASSIDGVMDEQYF. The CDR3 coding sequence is TGTGCCAGTAGTATAGACGGGGTGATGGACGAGCAGTACTTC.

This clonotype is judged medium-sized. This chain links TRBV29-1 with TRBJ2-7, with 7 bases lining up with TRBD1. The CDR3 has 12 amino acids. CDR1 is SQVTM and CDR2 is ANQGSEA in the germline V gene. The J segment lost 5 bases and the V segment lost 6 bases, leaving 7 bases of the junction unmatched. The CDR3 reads CSVYQGGNEQYF. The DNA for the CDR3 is TGCAGCGTCTACCAAGGGGGCAACGAGCAGTACTTC.

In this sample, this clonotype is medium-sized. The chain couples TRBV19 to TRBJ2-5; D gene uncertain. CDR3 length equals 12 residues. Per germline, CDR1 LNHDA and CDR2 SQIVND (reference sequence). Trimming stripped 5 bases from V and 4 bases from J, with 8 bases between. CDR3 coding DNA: TGTGCCAGTAGTTCCCCGGGAGAGACCCAGTACTTC. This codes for CASSSPGETQYF.